A single sample is the source of the 5 T cell receptor beta chains below, sequenced in a study of T-cell reconstitution after alpha-beta-depleted transplantation in children. TCRbeta library preparation incorporated unique molecular identifiers. TCRdb independently ran MiXCR on the PCR reads; one entry per CDR3 protein. This table holds about a million distinct CDR3 sequences, less than 30% found once. Sequenced here: PBMCs, mostly from graft donor cells, sampled 360 days after TCRalphabeta/CD19-depleted stem cell transplant. The receptor set was obtained from a boy under two years old who had a stem cell transplant for SCID, so the T cells may come from the graft donor.

This clonotype was picked up a small number of times. This chain links TRBV12-3 or TRBV12-4 with TRBJ1-1; D unresolved. V lost 3 bases, J lost 10 bases, and 12 bases lay in between. The CDR3 runs to 12 residues. The CDR3 sequence is CASSFLGELAFF. The CDR3 nucleotides read TGTGCCAGCAGTTTTTTAGGAGAACTAGCTTTCTTT.

The V gene is TRBV28, the J gene TRBJ2-3; possibly TRBD1 for D (6 bases). The CDR3 sequence is 14 residues long. Germline V gene data show CDR1 as MDHEN and CDR2 as SYDVKM. Trimming removed 6 bases from V and 1 base from J, with 11 bases in between. The DNA of the CDR3 is TGTGCCAGCAGCATAACAGGGCGCACAGATACGCAGTATTTT. This sequence encodes CASSITGRTDTQYF.

The CDR3 is CASSLGRLAGLETQYF. In DNA form, the CDR3 reads TGTGCCAGCAGCTTAGGCCGACTAGCGGGATTAGAGACCCAGTACTTC. The chain has TRBV7-2 and TRBJ2-5, with 11 nucleotides matching TRBD2. The CDR3 covers 16 residues. The V and J ends lost 1 base and 4 bases, in that order; junction bases with no gene match: 5. Germline V gene lookup returns CDR1 SGHTA and CDR2 FQGNSA.

V and J are TRBV2 and TRBJ2-2; TRBD1 is a possible D gene (5 bases). The CDR3 spans 17 residues. The germline V and J ends were trimmed by 6 bases and 0 bases, with 17 bases remaining between them. Germline CDR1 reads SNHLY; CDR2 reads FYNNEI. The CDR3, as DNA: TGTGCCAGCAGCGCAGTTACAGGCGGATCGAACACCGGGGAGCTGTTTTTT. It specifies CASSAVTGGSNTGELFF. Drawing the rest from reference TRBV2 and TRBJ2-2, the complete variable domain is EPEVTQTPSHQVTQMGQEVILRCVPISNHLYFYWYRQILGQKVEFLVSFYNNEISEKSEIFDDQFSVERPDGSNFTLKIRSTKLEDSAMYFCASSAVTGGSNTGELFFGEGSRLTVL.

This clonotype was observed a handful of times. The CDR3 here is CASSLPGNHEQYF. CDR3 sequence (DNA): TGTGCCAGCAGCTTACCAGGGAACCACGAGCAGTACTTC. V gene TRBV7-3 combines with J gene TRBJ2-7, with TRBD1 as a possible D gene (5 bases). Between the trimmed V and J ends, which lost 2 bases and 5 bases, there was a span of 10 bases. There are 13 residues in the CDR3. Germline assignment: CDR1 SGHTA and CDR2 FQGTGA.